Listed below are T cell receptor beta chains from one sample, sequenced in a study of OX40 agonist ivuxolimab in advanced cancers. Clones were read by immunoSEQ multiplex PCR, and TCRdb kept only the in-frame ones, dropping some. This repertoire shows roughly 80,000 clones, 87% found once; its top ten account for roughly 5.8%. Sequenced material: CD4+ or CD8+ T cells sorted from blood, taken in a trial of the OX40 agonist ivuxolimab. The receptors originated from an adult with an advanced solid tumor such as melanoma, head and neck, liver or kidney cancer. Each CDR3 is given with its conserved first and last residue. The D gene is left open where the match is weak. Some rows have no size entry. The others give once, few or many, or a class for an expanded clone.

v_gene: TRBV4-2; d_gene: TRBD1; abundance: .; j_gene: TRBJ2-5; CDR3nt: TGTGCCAGCAGCCTTAACAGGGGCTCAGGGGAGACCCAGTACTTC; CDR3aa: CASSLNRGSGETQYF
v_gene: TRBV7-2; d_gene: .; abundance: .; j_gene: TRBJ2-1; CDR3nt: TGTGCCAGCAGCCCCTCGAGGGGGGGTAATGGTGAGCAGTTCTTC; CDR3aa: CASSPSRGGNGEQFF
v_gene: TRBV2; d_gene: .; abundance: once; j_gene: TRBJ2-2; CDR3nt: TGTGCCAGCAGTGAAGCGCGGGGAGGGGGCGCCGGGGAGCTGTTTTTT; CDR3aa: CASSEARGGGAGELFF
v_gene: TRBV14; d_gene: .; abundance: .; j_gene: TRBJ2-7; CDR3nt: TGTGCCAGCAGTCGCCCGGCCAAGGGTCCCTACGAGCAGTACTTC; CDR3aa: CASSRPAKGPYEQYF
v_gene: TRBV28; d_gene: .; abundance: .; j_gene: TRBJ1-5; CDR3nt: TGTGCCAGCAGTTTAAACCTCCCCGCGACCCAGCATTTT; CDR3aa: CASSLNLPATQHF
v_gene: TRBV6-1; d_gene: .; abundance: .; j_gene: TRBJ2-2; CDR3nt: TGTGCCAGCAGCCACACCGGGGAGCTGTTTTTT; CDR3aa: CASSHTGELFF
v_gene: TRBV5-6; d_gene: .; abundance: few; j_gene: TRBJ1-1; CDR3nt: TGTGCCAGCAGCCTAGCCGGGACGGGCTACACTGAAGCTTTCTTT; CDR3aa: CASSLAGTGYTEAFF
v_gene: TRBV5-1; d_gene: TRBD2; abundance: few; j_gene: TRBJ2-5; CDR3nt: TGCGCCAGCAGCATTGGGACTAGGGGCGGAGAGACCCAGTACTTC; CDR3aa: CASSIGTRGGETQYF
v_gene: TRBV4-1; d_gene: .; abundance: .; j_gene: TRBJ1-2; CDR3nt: TGCGCCAGCAGCCAGGCGCTTAGGGGGACTAACTATGGCTACACCTTC; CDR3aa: CASSQALRGTNYGYTF
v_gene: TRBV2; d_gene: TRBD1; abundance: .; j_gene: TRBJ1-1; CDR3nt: TGTGCCAGCACTACGGACAGGGCGGCTGAAGCTTTCTTT; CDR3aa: CASTTDRAAEAFF
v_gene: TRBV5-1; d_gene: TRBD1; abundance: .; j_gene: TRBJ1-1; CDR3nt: TGCGCCAGCAGCGCGGGACAGGGTACCACTGAAGCTTTCTTT; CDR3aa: CASSAGQGTTEAFF
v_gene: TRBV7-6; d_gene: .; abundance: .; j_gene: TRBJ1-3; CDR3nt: TGTGCCAGCAGCTTAGTAAGGCCGGCAGCCCAGGCTGGAAACACCATATATTTT; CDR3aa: CASSLVRPAAQAGNTIYF
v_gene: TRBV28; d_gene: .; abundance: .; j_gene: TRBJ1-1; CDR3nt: TGTGCCAGCAGTTTAAGGGATGTGAGAGGAGCTTTCTTT; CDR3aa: CASSLRDVRGAFF
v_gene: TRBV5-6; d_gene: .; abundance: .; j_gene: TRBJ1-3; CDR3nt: TGTGCCAGCAGCTTGAAAGGAAACACCATATATTTT; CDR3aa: CASSLKGNTIYF
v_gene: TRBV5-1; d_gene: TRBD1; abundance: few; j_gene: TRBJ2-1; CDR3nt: TGCGCCAGCAGCTCTGGACAGGGTCGAAATGAGCAGTTCTTC; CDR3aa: CASSSGQGRNEQFF
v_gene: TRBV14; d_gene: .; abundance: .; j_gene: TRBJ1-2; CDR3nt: TGTGCCAGCAGCCAATTCACAGGGTGGAACTATGGCTACACCTTC; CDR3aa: CASSQFTGWNYGYTF
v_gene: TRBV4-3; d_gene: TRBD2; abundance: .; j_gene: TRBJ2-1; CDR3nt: TGCGCCAGCAGCCAAGATGGGACTAGGGCGGGTGAGCAGTTCTTC; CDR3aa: CASSQDGTRAGEQFF
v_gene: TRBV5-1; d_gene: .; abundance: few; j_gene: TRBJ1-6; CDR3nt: TGCGCCAGCAGCTTGGCGGGCCCACATAATTCACCCCTCCACTTT; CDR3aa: CASSLAGPHNSPLHF
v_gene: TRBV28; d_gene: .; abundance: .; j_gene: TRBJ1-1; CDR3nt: TGTGCCAGCAGTTCGAGCCGGGGGATGAACACTGAAGCTTTCTTT; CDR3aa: CASSSSRGMNTEAFF
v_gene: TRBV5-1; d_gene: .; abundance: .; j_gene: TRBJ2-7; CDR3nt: TGCGCCAGCAGCTTACAGGGTTCCAACGAGCAGTACTTC; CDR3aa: CASSLQGSNEQYF
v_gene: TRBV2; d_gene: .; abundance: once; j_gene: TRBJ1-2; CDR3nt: TGTGCCAGCAGTGAAGGAGAGGTCTATGGCTACACCTTC; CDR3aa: CASSEGEVYGYTF
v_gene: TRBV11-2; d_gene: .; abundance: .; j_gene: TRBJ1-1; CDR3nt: TGTGCCAGCAGCTTCCCGGACAGGAACACTGAAGCTTTCTTT; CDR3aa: CASSFPDRNTEAFF
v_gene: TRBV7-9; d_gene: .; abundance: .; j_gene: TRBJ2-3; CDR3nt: TGTGCCAGCAGCTTAGACGGGGGAACCCGAGATACGCAGTATTTT; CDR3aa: CASSLDGGTRDTQYF
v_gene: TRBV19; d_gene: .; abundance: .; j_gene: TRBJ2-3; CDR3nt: TGTGCCAGTAGTTATACTAGCACAGATACGCAGTATTTT; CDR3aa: CASSYTSTDTQYF